The clone carrying this TCR beta chain was seen repeatedly, ten times or more. This CDR3 has 13 amino acids. Germline V gives CDR1 SGHAT, CDR2 FQDESV (reference sequence). Trimming removed 5 bases from V and 7 bases from J, with 15 bases in between. This sample stems from a study of blood T cell repertoires in COVID-19. Study details: Acute and convalescent COVID-19 samples came from the United States, Italy and Spain. PBMCs, B-cell-depleted T cells, or T cells provided the cDNA or gDNA that made up the material.

Methods used by the authors: Estimation of nucleated cell counts relied on the amplification of reference gene primers. TCRdb keeps only in-frame clones here, not all; method: immunoSEQ multiplex PCR. Clonal size and the V and J genes are those of that table, whereas D and trimming came from the DNA. The sample lists some 250,000 clones, about 80% occurring once. J is TRBJ2-7 and V is TRBV11-1, with a tentative D call TRBD2 (6 bases). This sequence originates from a woman at least 80 years old with acute or convalescent COVID-19. The specimen was peripheral blood. CDR3 sequence (DNA): TGTGCCAGCAGCCGGGGGAGGAACGGGGAGCAGTACTTC. This translates into CASSRGRNGEQYF.